These T cell receptor beta chains were read from a single sample in a study of identical twins. MiXCR, applied by TCRdb to the 5' RACE reads, yields one record per CDR3 protein. The top ten clones hold more than 8% of a sample with 200,000 to 250,000 distinct CDR3 sequences, roughly 10% of them seen once. The source material was memory T cells sorted from blood. All receptors derive from a man aged 50-60 years in good health. Each CDR3 is given with its conserved first and last residue. A D gene is named only where the DNA matches it firmly. Clone size appears in some rows only: once, few, many, or a class for an expanded clone.

>TRBJ1-1|-|-|TRBV28
TGTGCCAGCAGTTCCCTTTGGCAGAACACTGAAGCTTTCTTT
CASSSLWQNTEAFF
>TRBJ2-1|-|-|TRBV27
TGTGCCAGCAGTTTACTAGGTCCCTACAATGAGCAGTTCTTC
CASSLLGPYNEQFF
>TRBJ2-2|many|-|TRBV7-2
TGTGCCAGCAGCTTAACATTGCTAGGCACCGGGGAGCTGTTTTTT
CASSLTLLGTGELFF
>TRBJ2-1|-|-|TRBV6-4
TGTGCCAGCAGTGCTACAGGGTATTCGTCCTACAATGAGCAGTTCTTC
CASSATGYSSYNEQFF
>TRBJ2-3|-|TRBD2|TRBV4-2
TGTGCCAGCAGCGGAATCCCAGCGGGGGGGCTTTCGGATACGCAGTATTTT
CASSGIPAGGLSDTQYF
>TRBJ2-7|few|-|TRBV29-1
TGCAGCGTTGAAGTAGTCAGGGCCCTCAGCTCCTACGAGCAGTACTTC
CSVEVVRALSSYEQYF
>TRBJ2-2|many|-|TRBV10-3
TGTGCCATCAGAAGTTCCGGCGGGGAGCTGTTTTTT
CAIRSSGGELFF
>TRBJ1-5|-|-|TRBV28
TGTGCCAGCAGATTTGCACGGGGATATAGCAATCAGCCCCAGCATTTT
CASRFARGYSNQPQHF
>TRBJ2-3|-|-|TRBV2
TGTGCCAGCAGACAGGGCCGGGCAGATACGCAGTATTTT
CASRQGRADTQYF
>TRBJ1-6|-|-|TRBV4-2
TGTGCCAGCAGCCAAGAGTCATCGACTACTCCCCTCCACTTT
CASSQESSTTPLHF
>TRBJ2-5|many|TRBD2|TRBV20-1
TGCAGTGCTAGAGATCTGCGTTCGGGCGGGGGGGATTGGGAGACCCAGTACTTC
CSARDLRSGGGDWETQYF
>TRBJ2-3|many|TRBD1|TRBV5-6
TGTGCCAGCAGGGGACAGTCCCGGGATACGCAGTATTTT
CASRGQSRDTQYF
>TRBJ2-1|-|-|TRBV20-1
TGCAGTGTCATGCAGGGAGTCGGCAATGAGCAGTTCTTC
CSVMQGVGNEQFF
>TRBJ2-5|-|TRBD2|TRBV4-2
TGTGCCAGCAGCCAACTTAGCGGGGGGGACCAAGAGACCCAGTACTTC
CASSQLSGGDQETQYF
>TRBJ2-1|many|-|TRBV9
TGTGCCAGCAGCGTAGGGCTAGCTTTAGAGCAGTTCTTC
CASSVGLALEQFF
>TRBJ2-3|few|-|TRBV11-2
TGTGCCAGCAGCTTAAGAGGACAATCTAGCACAGATACGCAGTATTTT
CASSLRGQSSTDTQYF
>TRBJ2-1|many|-|TRBV5-1
TGCGCCAGCAGCTTAATGCCCGAGGGTATGAATGAGCAGTTCTTC
CASSLMPEGMNEQFF
>TRBJ2-7|few|TRBD2|TRBV29-1
TGCAGCGTTCGTAGCGGGAGGCATGAGCAGTACTTC
CSVRSGRHEQYF
>TRBJ2-1|many|TRBD1|TRBV15
TGTGCCACCAGCACCGGGACAGCTTACAATGAGCAGTTCTTC
CATSTGTAYNEQFF
>TRBJ2-7|many|TRBD1|TRBV9
TGTGCCAGCAGCGTATCCCCAGGGGGCTCCTACGAGCAGTACTTC
CASSVSPGGSYEQYF
>TRBJ2-7|many|-|TRBV12-3/TRBV12-4
TGTGCCAGCAGTTTGGGCCGTGGGGCCGAGCAGTACTTC
CASSLGRGAEQYF
>TRBJ2-5|many|-|TRBV20-1
TGCAGTGCCCCGAACTGGGCAGGGAGAGAGACCCAGTACTTC
CSAPNWAGRETQYF
>TRBJ2-1|few|TRBD2|TRBV6-5
TGTGCCAGCAGTTACTCGTCTAGCGGGAGCTCCTACAATGAGCAGTTCTTC
CASSYSSSGSSYNEQFF
>TRBJ1-6|-|-|TRBV5-5
TGTGCCAGCAGCTTGGCCCCTGTAATTAATTCACCCCTCCACTTT
CASSLAPVINSPLHF
>TRBJ1-1|many|-|TRBV25-1
TGTGCCAGCAGTGAATGGGTAGGGGCAGCTTTCTTT
CASSEWVGAAFF
>TRBJ2-1|medium-sized|-|TRBV29-1
TGCAGCGTTGCATCTCGGCTAGCCCCCTACAATGAGCAGTTCTTC
CSVASRLAPYNEQFF
>TRBJ1-2|few|TRBD1|TRBV28
TGTGCCAGCAGGCGACAGGGGGCAGTCTATGGCTACACCTTC
CASRRQGAVYGYTF
>TRBJ1-2|many|-|TRBV28
TGTGCCAGCAGCCGCGTAGGGGGGGGCTACACCTTC
CASSRVGGGYTF
>TRBJ2-6|-|-|TRBV9
TGTGCCAGCAGCGTAGTCGGGGGCAGCTCTGGGGCCAACGTCCTGACTTTC
CASSVVGGSSGANVLTF
>TRBJ2-7|many|-|TRBV28
TGTGCCAGCGGGTGGGGGGGGCGATCCTACGAGCAGTACTTC
CASGWGGRSYEQYF
>TRBJ2-2|many|-|TRBV28
TGTGCCAGCATAGGTTACCTAAACACCGGGGAGCTGTTTTTT
CASIGYLNTGELFF
>TRBJ2-7|few|-|TRBV25-1
TGTGCCAGCAGCCCCGGCGCGGGCGAGACCTACGAGCAGTACTTC
CASSPGAGETYEQYF
>TRBJ2-1|few|-|TRBV6-2/TRBV6-3
TGTGCCAGCAGTTACTCGAAGAGGCCTGACTCCTACAATGAGCAGTTCTTC
CASSYSKRPDSYNEQFF
>TRBJ2-1|-|TRBD2|TRBV29-1
TGCAGCGTTACTCAAGCGGGAGTATTTAATCGCCTCAATGAGCAGTTCTTC
CSVTQAGVFNRLNEQFF
>TRBJ1-2|few|TRBD1|TRBV6-1
TGTGCCAGCAGTGCCCAGAACAGGGGATCGGTGGGCTACACCTTC
CASSAQNRGSVGYTF
>TRBJ2-5|-|-|TRBV7-7
TGTGCTAGCAGCTTAGTGGGAACCGGGACGGCTGAGACCCAGTACTTC
CASSLVGTGTAETQYF
>TRBJ2-5|-|-|TRBV9
TGTGCCAGCAGCGTAGTAGGACAGACCCAAGAGACCCAGTACTTC
CASSVVGQTQETQYF
>TRBJ2-1|few|-|TRBV14
TGTGCCAGCAGCCAAGATGGGGTTCCTGGAAGGGGCCATGAGCAGTTCTTC
CASSQDGVPGRGHEQFF
>TRBJ2-7|-|TRBD2|TRBV6-4
TGTGCCAGCGCGGGGAGGGTTCTAGACGAGCAGTACTTC
CASAGRVLDEQYF
>TRBJ2-3|-|TRBD1|TRBV6-1
TGTGCCAGCAGTGATCCCGGGACAGGGGGCGCAGATACGCAGTATTTT
CASSDPGTGGADTQYF
>TRBJ1-1|-|-|TRBV2
TGTGCCAGCAGTGAGGGCCACCGGAGGGGTGAAGCTTTCTTT
CASSEGHRRGEAFF
>TRBJ1-6|-|-|TRBV25-1
TGTGCCAGCAGTGAATATATTCCTCGTGACAGACGAAATTCACCCCTCCACTTT
CASSEYIPRDRRNSPLHF
>TRBJ2-1|many|TRBD1|TRBV7-7
TGTGCTAGCAGTCCGGGACAGATGATCAATGAGCAGTTCTTC
CASSPGQMINEQFF
>TRBJ2-4|-|TRBD2|TRBV4-1
TGCGCCAGCAGCCTAGCGGGGGGGGGCAAAAACATTCAGTACTTC
CASSLAGGGKNIQYF
>TRBJ2-7|many|TRBD2|TRBV27
TGTGCCAGCAGCTACCTAGCGGGGGAGTCCTACGAGCAGTACTTC
CASSYLAGESYEQYF
>TRBJ1-1|many|TRBD1|TRBV27
TGTGCCAGCAGCCCGGAGGAGGGGGCGCGGACTGAAGCTTTCTTT
CASSPEEGARTEAFF
>TRBJ2-3|many|TRBD2|TRBV6-2/TRBV6-3
TGTGCCAGCAGATCAGCGGGAGCATCAGATACGCAGTATTTT
CASRSAGASDTQYF
>TRBJ2-3|few|-|TRBV6-1
TGTGCAAGCACTAGGTCTAGCACAGATACGCAGTATTTT
CASTRSSTDTQYF
>TRBJ2-7|-|-|TRBV2
TGTGCCAGCAGTGCCGACAGATACTCCTACGAGCAGTACTTC
CASSADRYSYEQYF
>TRBJ2-1|-|TRBD2|TRBV20-1
TGCAGTGCTAGCGGGACTAGCGGTTACAATGAGCAGTTCTTC
CSASGTSGYNEQFF
>TRBJ2-5|many|-|TRBV7-6
TGTGCCAGCAGCTTAGCGCTGGGGGAGTGGGAGACCCAGTACTTC
CASSLALGEWETQYF
>TRBJ2-2|few|-|TRBV20-1
TGCAGTGCTAGAGATTTTGCGGGCACCGGGGAGCTGTTTTTT
CSARDFAGTGELFF
>TRBJ1-2|few|-|TRBV28
TGTGCCAGCAGTCCATGGGACAAAGCTAACTATGGCTACACCTTC
CASSPWDKANYGYTF
>TRBJ1-5|many|-|TRBV6-5
TGTGCCAGCAGTTACTTTCCACAGGGCAGCAATCAGCCCCAGCATTTT
CASSYFPQGSNQPQHF
>TRBJ2-3|many|TRBD2|TRBV2
TGTGCCATACTAGCGGGAGTCGGAGATACGCAGTATTTT
CAILAGVGDTQYF
>TRBJ2-1|many|TRBD2|TRBV5-1
TGCGCCAGCAGCTTGCTGGGACTAGCGCCCTACAATGAGCAGTTCTTC
CASSLLGLAPYNEQFF
>TRBJ2-5|many|-|TRBV9
TGTGCCAGCAGCGTAGAAGGCTCATCGGGGATGGAGACCCAGTACTTC
CASSVEGSSGMETQYF